Listed below are T cell receptor beta chains from one sample, sequenced in a study of T cell responses to AZD1222 COVID-19 vaccine. The repertoire was sequenced with immunoSEQ multiplex PCR; TCRdb's copy has only in-frame clones and lacks some. This sample has roughly 180,000 clones, with approximately 92% found just once. Sequencing used peripheral blood, obtained on day 0 of AZD1222 vaccination. The receptor source for this set is an adult in good health. Both conserved end residues are part of each CDR3. D genes are given only for firm matches. Clone size, where shown, is once, few, many, or a class for clones that have expanded.

v_call: TRBV7-8; j_call: TRBJ2-1; clone_size: NA; d_call: NA; cdr3_aa: CASTPRGSYNEQFF; cdr3_nt: TGTGCCAGTACCCCCCGTGGTTCCTACAATGAGCAGTTCTTC
v_call: TRBV19; j_call: TRBJ2-3; clone_size: NA; d_call: TRBD1; cdr3_aa: CASSDRGITDTQYF; cdr3_nt: TGTGCCAGTAGTGACAGGGGAATCACAGATACGCAGTATTTT
v_call: TRBV12-3/TRBV12-4; j_call: TRBJ2-7; clone_size: NA; d_call: NA; cdr3_aa: CASSFGQQEQYF; cdr3_nt: TGTGCCAGCAGTTTTGGACAGCAAGAGCAGTACTTC
v_call: TRBV27; j_call: TRBJ1-5; clone_size: NA; d_call: NA; cdr3_aa: CASSSSGAQKPQHF; cdr3_nt: TGTGCCAGCAGTTCCTCGGGAGCACAGAAGCCCCAGCATTTT
v_call: TRBV3-1/TRBV3-2; j_call: TRBJ2-3; clone_size: NA; d_call: NA; cdr3_aa: CASSSTDTQYF; cdr3_nt: TGTGCCAGCAGCTCCACAGATACGCAGTATTTT
v_call: TRBV28; j_call: TRBJ2-7; clone_size: NA; d_call: NA; cdr3_aa: CASGAYEQYF; cdr3_nt: TGTGCCAGCGGGGCCTACGAGCAGTACTTC
v_call: TRBV7-2; j_call: TRBJ1-5; clone_size: NA; d_call: NA; cdr3_aa: CASSLERQPQHF; cdr3_nt: TGTGCCAGCAGCTTAGAGAGACAGCCCCAGCATTTT
v_call: TRBV19; j_call: TRBJ2-5; clone_size: NA; d_call: TRBD2; cdr3_aa: CASQGLERGTQYF; cdr3_nt: TGTGCCAGTCAGGGTTTGGAGCGGGGGACCCAGTACTTC
v_call: TRBV9; j_call: TRBJ2-7; clone_size: NA; d_call: NA; cdr3_aa: CASNAGESYEQYF; cdr3_nt: TGTGCCAGCAATGCGGGCGAGTCCTACGAGCAGTACTTC
v_call: TRBV5-1; j_call: TRBJ2-5; clone_size: NA; d_call: TRBD1; cdr3_aa: CASSSSRGQETQYF; cdr3_nt: TGCGCCAGCAGCTCCTCCAGGGGGCAAGAGACCCAGTACTTC
v_call: TRBV30; j_call: TRBJ1-4; clone_size: NA; d_call: TRBD1; cdr3_aa: CAWSVRDRGDEKLFF; cdr3_nt: TGTGCCTGGAGTGTACGAGACAGGGGGGATGAAAAACTGTTTTTT
v_call: TRBV7-3; j_call: TRBJ2-6; clone_size: once; d_call: TRBD2; cdr3_aa: CASSAGEGSGANVLTF; cdr3_nt: TGTGCCAGCAGCGCCGGGGAGGGCTCTGGGGCCAACGTCCTGACTTTC
v_call: TRBV12-3/TRBV12-4; j_call: TRBJ1-1; clone_size: NA; d_call: NA; cdr3_aa: CASSLAGSLRAFF; cdr3_nt: TGTGCCAGCAGTTTAGCGGGCAGTCTGAGGGCTTTCTTT
v_call: TRBV7-6; j_call: TRBJ2-7; clone_size: NA; d_call: NA; cdr3_aa: CASSLGPGQPIYEQYF; cdr3_nt: TGTGCCAGCAGCTTAGGGCCGGGACAACCGATCTACGAGCAGTACTTC
v_call: TRBV7-2; j_call: TRBJ2-7; clone_size: NA; d_call: NA; cdr3_aa: CASSLAPPGHNYEQYF; cdr3_nt: TGTGCCAGCAGCTTAGCCCCCCCGGGACACAACTACGAGCAGTACTTC
v_call: TRBV10-3; j_call: TRBJ1-3; clone_size: NA; d_call: NA; cdr3_aa: CAIRAETSGNTIYF; cdr3_nt: TGTGCCATCCGGGCGGAAACCTCTGGAAACACCATATATTTT
v_call: TRBV27; j_call: TRBJ1-1; clone_size: NA; d_call: NA; cdr3_aa: CASRPNYDRPLEAFF; cdr3_nt: TGTGCCAGCAGACCAAACTATGACAGACCACTTGAAGCTTTCTTT
v_call: TRBV5-4; j_call: TRBJ1-2; clone_size: NA; d_call: NA; cdr3_aa: CASSFFGANGYTF; cdr3_nt: TGTGCCAGCAGCTTTTTTGGGGCCAATGGCTACACCTTC
v_call: TRBV5-1; j_call: TRBJ1-4; clone_size: NA; d_call: TRBD1; cdr3_aa: CASSLGQAGGEKLFF; cdr3_nt: TGCGCCAGCAGCCTTGGACAGGCCGGGGGGGAAAAACTGTTTTTT
v_call: TRBV21-1; j_call: TRBJ2-4; clone_size: NA; d_call: NA; cdr3_aa: CASSKRGVGQAGDIQYF; cdr3_nt: TGTGCCAGCAGCAAAAGGGGAGTGGGGCAGGCGGGGGACATTCAGTACTTC
v_call: TRBV29-1; j_call: TRBJ1-1; clone_size: NA; d_call: TRBD1; cdr3_aa: CSVRDRVITEAFF; cdr3_nt: TGCAGCGTTAGGGACAGGGTAATCACTGAAGCTTTCTTT
v_call: TRBV12-5; j_call: TRBJ2-2; clone_size: NA; d_call: NA; cdr3_aa: CASGLRGAVTGELFF; cdr3_nt: TGTGCTAGTGGTTTGCGCGGGGCGGTCACCGGGGAGCTGTTTTTT
v_call: TRBV11-2; j_call: TRBJ2-1; clone_size: NA; d_call: NA; cdr3_aa: CASSLSDSNNEQFF; cdr3_nt: TGTGCCAGCAGCTTAAGCGACAGTAACAATGAGCAGTTCTTC
v_call: TRBV28; j_call: TRBJ2-7; clone_size: NA; d_call: NA; cdr3_aa: CASSLGGQKYEQYF; cdr3_nt: TGTGCCAGCAGTTTGGGGGGACAGAAGTACGAGCAGTACTTC
v_call: TRBV5-1; j_call: TRBJ1-2; clone_size: NA; d_call: NA; cdr3_aa: CASSFGRDYGYTF; cdr3_nt: TGCGCCAGCAGCTTTGGACGGGACTATGGCTACACCTTC
v_call: TRBV5-5; j_call: TRBJ1-5; clone_size: NA; d_call: NA; cdr3_aa: CASSLGGDQPQHF; cdr3_nt: TGTGCCAGCAGCTTGGGGGGGGATCAGCCCCAGCATTTT
v_call: TRBV6-4; j_call: TRBJ2-3; clone_size: NA; d_call: TRBD2; cdr3_aa: CASSDSQRGGTDTQYF; cdr3_nt: TGTGCCAGCAGTGACTCACAGCGGGGGGGCACAGATACGCAGTATTTT
v_call: TRBV9; j_call: TRBJ1-3; clone_size: NA; d_call: NA; cdr3_aa: CASSVAAGIRNTIYF; cdr3_nt: TGTGCCAGCAGCGTAGCTGCAGGGATTCGAAACACCATATATTTT
v_call: TRBV6-6; j_call: TRBJ2-7; clone_size: NA; d_call: NA; cdr3_aa: CASTAETYEQYF; cdr3_nt: TGTGCCAGCACGGCGGAAACCTACGAGCAGTACTTC
v_call: TRBV28; j_call: TRBJ1-6; clone_size: NA; d_call: NA; cdr3_aa: CASSLGYNSPLHF; cdr3_nt: TGTGCCAGCAGTTTAGGTTATAATTCACCCCTCCACTTT
v_call: TRBV11-2; j_call: TRBJ2-2; clone_size: once; d_call: TRBD2; cdr3_aa: CASSPKRGGRNTGELFF; cdr3_nt: TGTGCCAGCAGCCCAAAGCGGGGGGGTCGGAACACCGGGGAGCTGTTTTTT
v_call: TRBV9; j_call: TRBJ1-5; clone_size: NA; d_call: NA; cdr3_aa: CASSPRGDSNQPQHF; cdr3_nt: TGTGCCAGCAGCCCCCGGGGCGATAGCAATCAGCCCCAGCATTTT
v_call: TRBV4-3; j_call: TRBJ2-2; clone_size: NA; d_call: TRBD2; cdr3_aa: CASSRLGGDNTGELFF; cdr3_nt: TGCGCCAGCAGCCGATTGGGAGGGGACAACACCGGGGAGCTGTTTTTT
v_call: TRBV14; j_call: TRBJ2-1; clone_size: NA; d_call: TRBD2; cdr3_aa: CASSQASGGARISYNEQFF; cdr3_nt: TGTGCCAGCAGCCAAGCAAGCGGGGGGGCCCGGATATCCTACAATGAGCAGTTCTTC
v_call: TRBV28; j_call: TRBJ1-4; clone_size: once; d_call: NA; cdr3_aa: CASSLESEEKLFF; cdr3_nt: TGTGCCAGCAGTTTAGAGTCCGAGGAAAAACTGTTTTTT
v_call: TRBV20-1; j_call: TRBJ1-5; clone_size: NA; d_call: NA; cdr3_aa: CSASRRRDQPQHF; cdr3_nt: TGCAGTGCTAGTAGGAGGCGCGATCAGCCCCAGCATTTT
v_call: TRBV6-5; j_call: TRBJ2-1; clone_size: once; d_call: NA; cdr3_aa: CASRPGTKIYNEQFF; cdr3_nt: TGTGCCAGCAGGCCCGGGACAAAGATCTACAATGAGCAGTTCTTC
v_call: TRBV6-5; j_call: TRBJ1-1; clone_size: few; d_call: NA; cdr3_aa: CASRGMNTEAFF; cdr3_nt: TGTGCCAGCAGGGGAATGAACACTGAAGCTTTCTTT
v_call: TRBV25-1; j_call: TRBJ2-7; clone_size: NA; d_call: NA; cdr3_aa: CASSGWARAYEQYF; cdr3_nt: TGTGCCAGCAGTGGATGGGCTCGGGCCTACGAGCAGTACTTC
v_call: TRBV19; j_call: TRBJ2-2; clone_size: NA; d_call: NA; cdr3_aa: CASTSSVRAGELFF; cdr3_nt: TGTGCCAGTACCTCTTCTGTTCGGGCCGGGGAGCTGTTTTTT
v_call: TRBV6-4; j_call: TRBJ1-4; clone_size: NA; d_call: NA; cdr3_aa: CASSDSRQRKNEKLFF; cdr3_nt: TGTGCCAGCAGTGACTCGCGACAGAGAAAAAATGAAAAACTGTTTTTT
v_call: TRBV5-1; j_call: TRBJ2-2; clone_size: NA; d_call: TRBD1; cdr3_aa: CASRTGDTGELFF; cdr3_nt: TGCGCCAGCAGGACAGGGGACACCGGGGAGCTGTTTTTT
v_call: TRBV5-1; j_call: TRBJ2-1; clone_size: NA; d_call: TRBD1; cdr3_aa: CASSLGQGVTEQFF; cdr3_nt: TGCGCCAGCAGCCTAGGACAGGGTGTTACTGAGCAGTTCTTC
v_call: TRBV6-5; j_call: TRBJ2-2; clone_size: once; d_call: NA; cdr3_aa: CASGWESNTGELFF; cdr3_nt: TGTGCCAGTGGTTGGGAATCGAACACCGGGGAGCTGTTTTTT
v_call: TRBV5-1; j_call: TRBJ1-2; clone_size: NA; d_call: TRBD1; cdr3_aa: CASSSQVTGVYGYTF; cdr3_nt: TGCGCCAGCAGCTCCCAAGTAACAGGGGTCTATGGCTACACCTTC
v_call: TRBV9; j_call: TRBJ1-6; clone_size: NA; d_call: NA; cdr3_aa: CASSATESSYNSPLHF; cdr3_nt: TGTGCCAGCAGCGCGACAGAAAGCTCCTATAATTCACCCCTCCACTTT
v_call: TRBV6-5; j_call: TRBJ1-2; clone_size: NA; d_call: NA; cdr3_aa: CASSPPWEGYGYTF; cdr3_nt: TGTGCCAGCAGCCCCCCCTGGGAGGGCTATGGCTACACCTTC
v_call: TRBV5-6; j_call: TRBJ2-1; clone_size: once; d_call: TRBD2; cdr3_aa: CASSLALAYNEQFF; cdr3_nt: TGTGCCAGCAGCTTGGCACTAGCGTACAATGAGCAGTTCTTC
v_call: TRBV13; j_call: TRBJ1-2; clone_size: NA; d_call: TRBD1; cdr3_aa: CASSLYSGGGGYTF; cdr3_nt: TGTGCCAGCAGCTTATATTCAGGGGGAGGGGGCTACACCTTC
v_call: TRBV5-1; j_call: TRBJ2-1; clone_size: NA; d_call: TRBD1; cdr3_aa: CASSSRSRGPYNEQFF; cdr3_nt: TGCGCCAGCAGCTCAAGGTCCAGGGGGCCCTACAATGAGCAGTTCTTC
v_call: TRBV15; j_call: TRBJ2-5; clone_size: NA; d_call: TRBD1; cdr3_aa: CATSMGQGQETQYF; cdr3_nt: TGTGCCACCAGCATGGGACAGGGACAGGAGACCCAGTACTTC
v_call: TRBV2; j_call: TRBJ2-1; clone_size: NA; d_call: NA; cdr3_aa: CASSDQGLEQFF; cdr3_nt: TGTGCCAGCAGTGACCAGGGGTTGGAGCAGTTCTTC
v_call: TRBV5-6; j_call: TRBJ2-2; clone_size: NA; d_call: NA; cdr3_aa: CASSSLLSGAGTGELFF; cdr3_nt: TGTGCCAGCAGCTCACTCTTATCCGGGGCGGGCACCGGGGAGCTGTTTTTT
v_call: TRBV6-5; j_call: TRBJ1-3; clone_size: NA; d_call: NA; cdr3_aa: CASSPYMASGNTIYF; cdr3_nt: TGTGCCAGCAGTCCATATATGGCCTCTGGAAACACCATATATTTT
v_call: TRBV27; j_call: TRBJ1-2; clone_size: NA; d_call: NA; cdr3_aa: CASSLLPLQTNYGYTF; cdr3_nt: TGTGCCAGCAGTTTGTTGCCCCTACAGACCAACTATGGCTACACCTTC
v_call: TRBV3-1/TRBV3-2; j_call: TRBJ2-3; clone_size: NA; d_call: NA; cdr3_aa: CASSQASVLNTQYF; cdr3_nt: TGTGCCAGCAGCCAGGCTAGCGTATTGAATACGCAGTATTTT
v_call: TRBV9; j_call: TRBJ1-1; clone_size: NA; d_call: TRBD1; cdr3_aa: CASSDRGGEAFF; cdr3_nt: TGTGCCAGCAGCGACAGGGGAGGTGAAGCTTTCTTT
v_call: TRBV7-2; j_call: TRBJ2-3; clone_size: NA; d_call: NA; cdr3_aa: CASSPHPLINTQYF; cdr3_nt: TGTGCCAGCAGCCCCCACCCATTAATAAATACGCAGTATTTT